Shown below are 25 T cell receptor beta chains from a single sample sequenced in a study of Graves' ophthalmopathy and Graves' hyperthyroidism. Amplifying from RNA transcripts, the study obtained TCR beta CDR3 regions. Scientists carried out first-round RT-PCR using HTBI primers and then a second-round multiplex PCR. Each CDR3 protein gets one entry after TCRdb re-called the multiplex PCR reads with MiXCR. The repertoire includes 300,000 to 500,000 distinct CDR3 sequences, over 15% of them detected once, and approximately 7% sits in the top ten. The specimen sequenced was peripheral blood. The receptors were gathered from a woman between 18 and 29 years old with stable Graves' hyperthyroidism.

The chain is built from TRBV11-2 and TRBJ2-7; D possibly uses TRBD1 or TRBD2 (6 bases each). The CDR3 consists of 17 residues. The germline V and J ends were trimmed by 7 bases and 2 bases, with 24 bases remaining between them. Germline CDR1 and CDR2: SGHAT and FQNNGV. CDR3 sequence (DNA): TGTGCCAGCACAACCGCGCCCCGGGGGCGATCTCCCTACGAGCAGTACTTC. It yields the protein CASTTAPRGRSPYEQYF.

This clonotype has ten or more counts. V is TRBV7-2 and J is TRBJ2-7; D is perhaps TRBD1 or TRBD2 (5 bases each). This CDR3 contains 12 residues. The V gene's germline CDR1 is SGHTA and CDR2 FQGNSA. V lost 1 base and J 7 bases, leaving 8 bases between the germline ends. The CDR3 here is CASSLGWGEQYF. Here the CDR3 DNA reads TGTGCCAGCAGCTTAGGTTGGGGGGAGCAGTACTTC.

This clonotype came up many times. The V gene is TRBV11-2, the J gene TRBJ1-5; maybe TRBD1 (6 bases). The CDR3 length is 17 residues. V gave up 5 bases and J gave up 3 bases, with 20 bases separating them. Per the germline V gene, CDR1 is SGHAT and CDR2 is FQNNGV. For the CDR3, the DNA is TGTGCCAGCAGCCTCATGGGGGTAGGGACACTCAATCAGCCCCAGCATTTT. Encoded protein: CASSLMGVGTLNQPQHF.

This clonotype was picked up many times. The chain has TRBV2 and TRBJ1-5; 7 bases fit TRBD1. CDR1 is SNHLY, CDR2 FYNNEI, per germline. The trim removed 5 bases at V and 4 bases at J, leaving 8 bases unmatched. The CDR3 runs to 15 residues. CDR3 sequence (DNA): TGTGCCAGCAGTTCTCAAACAGGGGTAAATCAGCCCCAGCATTTT. Translating it yields CASSSQTGVNQPQHF.

As regards this clonotype: A read error may explain this, as a much larger clone is one base away. V gene TRBV7-2 combines with J gene TRBJ2-7; D call uncertain. The germline V gene encodes CDR1 SGHTA and CDR2 FQGNSA. V lost 2 bases, J lost 1 base, and 6 bases lay in between. The CDR3 is 13 residues long. CDR3 sequence reads: CASSLPQSYEQYF. CDR3 bases: TGTGCCAGCAGCTTACCCCAGTCCTACGAGCAGTACTTC.

This clonotype was observed many times. The chain has TRBV6-1 and TRBJ1-5, with no clear D. CDR1 is MNHNS, CDR2 SASEGT, per germline. The CDR3 loop spans 13 amino acids. The V and J ends lost 6 bases and 0 bases respectively, with 6 bases between them. The chain's CDR3 is CASRGSSNQPQHF. Here the CDR3 DNA reads TGTGCCAGCAGGGGGTCTAGCAATCAGCCCCAGCATTTT.

The table lists this clonotype with many counts. The chain uses TRBV7-9 and TRBJ1-5, with TRBD1 identical over 7 bases. This CDR3 contains 14 residues. V was clipped by 5 bases and J by 7 bases; unmatched bases: 8. Germline loops: CDR1 SEHNR, CDR2 FQNEAQ (reference sequence). The CDR3 sequence: CASSPQGKGQPQHF. In DNA form, the CDR3 reads TGTGCCAGCAGCCCACAGGGGAAGGGACAGCCCCAGCATTTT. Combining the CDR3 with reference TRBV7-9 and TRBJ1-5 gives the whole variable domain DTGVSQNPRHKITKRGQNVTFRCDPISEHNRLYWYRQTLGQGPEFLTYFQNEAQLEKSRLLSDRFSAERPKGSFSTLEIQRTEQGDSAMYLCASSPQGKGQPQHFGDGTRLSIL.

This clonotype was found many times. This chain links TRBV15 with TRBJ1-2; TRBD1 matches at 7 bases. Germline CDR1 and CDR2: LNHNV and YYDKDF (reference sequence). The length of the CDR3 is 13 residues. With 3 bases clipped from V and 6 bases from J, the junction kept 4 bases outside the gene matches. CDR3 DNA: TGTGCCACCAGCAGTAAGCAGGGGGATGGCTACACCTTC. Translation gives CATSSKQGDGYTF.

The chain employs TRBV28 and TRBJ2-7; 8 nucleotides align to TRBD1. V lost 5 bases and J lost 5; bases outside the gene matches: 8. In germline, CDR1 is MDHEN, CDR2 SYDVKM. The CDR3 runs 14 residues. The CDR3 DNA reads as TGTGCCAGCAGTAAAAGGACAGGGATAGACGAGCAGTACTTC. Translated, it gives CASSKRTGIDEQYF.

In DNA form, the CDR3 reads TGTGCCAGCTCAGCCGACGGGGGAGGCTACTACGAGCAGTACTTC. Amino acids: CASSADGGGYYEQYF. The genes are TRBV18 and TRBJ2-7; tentative D call: TRBD2 (6 bases). CDR1 and CDR2 from the germline V gene are KGHSH and LQKENI. V lost 5 bases and J 3 bases, leaving 17 bases between the germline ends. This CDR3 region has 15 residues.

This clonotype was seen ten or more times. This chain joins TRBV7-6 and TRBJ2-5; D is unresolved. V was cut by 5 bases and J by 5 bases, with 12 bases left in between. Germline values: CDR1 SGHVS, CDR2 FNYEAQ. This CDR3 is 13 amino acids long. Here the CDR3 DNA reads TGTGCCAGCAGCCCCAGCCCTCGGGAGACCCAGTACTTC. Protein: CASSPSPRETQYF.

The rearrangement links TRBV6-2 or TRBV6-3 to TRBJ1-5, with TRBD1 matching over 10 bases. This CDR3 spans 19 amino acids. With V trimmed by 8 bases and J by 5 bases, 21 bases remained unmatched. CDR1 MNHEY and CDR2 SVGEGT come from the germline V gene. This CDR3 is CASSRGREFAGTGDQPQHF. The DNA of the CDR3 is TGTGCCAGCTCCCGGGGACGCGAATTCGCCGGGACAGGGGATCAGCCCCAGCATTTT.

This clonotype has at least ten counts. The chain couples TRBV6-2 or TRBV6-3 to TRBJ2-7; 7 bases are shared with TRBD1. There are 14 residues in the CDR3. Germline V gene sequence: CDR1 MNHEY, CDR2 SVGEGT. The ends lost 0 bases at V and 5 bases at J; junction bases unmatched: 4. The chain's CDR3 is CASSYSTQGDEQYF. Here the CDR3 DNA reads TGTGCCAGCAGTTACTCGACCCAGGGGGACGAGCAGTACTTC.

At least ten counts were recorded for this clonotype. The junction differs from germline at one of its ends, possibly a read error. This chain links TRBV2 with TRBJ1-6; D gene ambiguous. The germline gives CDR1 SNHLY, CDR2 FYNNEI. The CDR3 sequence is 13 residues long. The CDR3 loop reads CASNGRINSTLHF. In nucleotides, the CDR3 is TGTGCCAGCAATGGTAGGATTAATTCAACCCTCCACTTT.

The chain carries TRBV12-3 or TRBV12-4 and TRBJ2-7, with D possibly being TRBD1 (6 bases). V lost 9 bases and J 3 bases, leaving 15 bases between the germline ends. There are 13 residues in the CDR3. CDR3 DNA: TGTGCCAGTTCAGGGGCAGGGAACTACGAGCAGTACTTC. Its protein product is CASSGAGNYEQYF.

This clonotype showed up many times. V is TRBV2 and J is TRBJ1-5; 10 bases agree with TRBD1. After removal of 6 bases from V and 5 bases from J, the junction contained 4 bases not matched to a gene. CDR3 length: 14 residues. CDR1 SNHLY and CDR2 FYNNEI come from the germline V gene. CDR3 sequence reads: CASRVDRGDQPQHF. Here the CDR3 DNA reads TGTGCCAGCAGGGTGGACAGGGGGGATCAGCCCCAGCATTTT. Filled out from reference TRBV2 and TRBJ1-5, the complete variable domain reads EPEVTQTPSHQVTQMGQEVILRCVPISNHLYFYWYRQILGQKVEFLVSFYNNEISEKSEIFDDQFSVERPDGSNFTLKIRSTKLEDSAMYFCASRVDRGDQPQHFGDGTRLSIL.

Many counts were recorded for this clonotype. The chain carries TRBV10-1 and TRBJ2-5, with TRBD1 identical over 10 bases. Germline V gene data show CDR1 as WNHNN and CDR2 as SYGVQD (reference sequence). This CDR3 has 16 residues. J lost 4 bases, V lost 6 bases, and 11 bases had no gene match. Here the CDR3 reads CASSGTGTGDGETQYF. The CDR3 nucleotides read TGCGCCAGCAGCGGCACCGGGACAGGGGACGGAGAGACCCAGTACTTC.

This clonotype was counted at least ten times. CDR3: CASSVYRGPYEQYF. The CDR3, as DNA: TGTGCCAGCAGCGTCTACAGGGGCCCCTACGAGCAGTACTTC. J is TRBJ2-7 and V is TRBV11-2, with 7 bases that match TRBD1. Germline V gene data show CDR1 as SGHAT and CDR2 as FQNNGV. V shed 5 bases and J 2 bases; nucleotides not matched to a gene: 6. The CDR3 runs 14 residues.

This clonotype was counted ten times or more. The V call is TRBV7-8, the J call TRBJ2-2; 10 bases are a match to TRBD2. The V and J ends lost 3 bases and 4 bases, in that order; junction bases with no gene match: 8. The V gene's germline CDR1 is SGHVS and CDR2 FQNEAQ. This CDR3 region has 17 residues. The chain's CDR3 is CASSFLIRTSGTGELFF. CDR3 nucleotide sequence: TGTGCCAGCAGCTTTCTCATCAGGACTAGCGGCACCGGGGAGCTGTTTTTT.

This clonotype has at least ten counts. V usage is TRBV20-1 and J usage is TRBJ1-5, with 8 positions matching TRBD1. Germline CDR1 reads DFQATT; CDR2 reads SNEGSKA (reference sequence). V was pared by 6 bases and J by 3 bases, with 7 bases of the junction left unmatched. The CDR3 consists of 14 residues. The CDR3 DNA reads TGCAGTGCCGAGGACAGGGCGTCCAATCAGCCCCAGCATTTT. This gives the protein CSAEDRASNQPQHF.

Turning to this clonotype: An end of the junction differs from the germline gene, which may be a read error. This chain joins TRBV19 and TRBJ2-4; perhaps TRBD2 as D (6 bases). CDR3 length equals 15 residues. Germline loops: CDR1 LNHDA, CDR2 SQIVND (reference sequence). The CDR3 nucleotides are TGTGCCAGTAGTATAGCGGGGGTAGCCAAAAACATTAAGTACTTC. Its protein product is CASSIAGVAKNIKYF.

This clonotype appeared many times. V usage is TRBV24-1 and J usage is TRBJ1-1; TRBD1 matches at 11 bases. The CDR3 totals 17 residues. The V and J ends lost 4 bases and 1 base, in that order; junction bases with no gene match: 7. Germline V CDR1 and CDR2: KGHDR, SFDVKD. The CDR3 DNA reads as TGTGCCACCAGTGAACGGACAGGGGGCTACCGGAACACTGAAGCTTTCTTT. Translation gives CATSERTGGYRNTEAFF.

The table lists this clonotype with many counts. This rearrangement joins TRBV29-1 to TRBJ1-2; D is possibly TRBD1 (6 bases). The germline V and J ends were trimmed by 5 bases and 8 bases, with 30 bases remaining between them. The germline V gene encodes CDR1 SQVTM and CDR2 ANQGSEA. The CDR3 totals 17 residues. The CDR3 protein is CSVYNPGLTGLTRGYTF. CDR3 sequence (DNA): TGCAGCGTTTATAATCCGGGCCTGACAGGCCTAACTCGGGGCTACACCTTC.

This clonotype was observed many times. The rearrangement joins TRBV6-1 to TRBJ1-5; D not certain. The CDR3 sequence is 13 residues long. Trimming cost V 3 bases and J 4 bases, with 7 bases left between them. In germline, CDR1 is MNHNS, CDR2 SASEGT. In DNA form, the CDR3 reads TGTGCCAGCAGTGAGGTACGGAATCAGCCCCAGCATTTT. Amino acids: CASSEVRNQPQHF.

This clonotype was counted at least ten times. This chain uses TRBV12-3 or TRBV12-4 with TRBJ1-2; D is unresolved. This CDR3 region has 12 residues. Trimming removed 3 bases at V and 7 bases at J, with 9 bases between. The CDR3 is CASSFLRVGYTF. CDR3 coding DNA: TGTGCCAGCAGTTTCCTTAGGGTTGGCTACACCTTC.